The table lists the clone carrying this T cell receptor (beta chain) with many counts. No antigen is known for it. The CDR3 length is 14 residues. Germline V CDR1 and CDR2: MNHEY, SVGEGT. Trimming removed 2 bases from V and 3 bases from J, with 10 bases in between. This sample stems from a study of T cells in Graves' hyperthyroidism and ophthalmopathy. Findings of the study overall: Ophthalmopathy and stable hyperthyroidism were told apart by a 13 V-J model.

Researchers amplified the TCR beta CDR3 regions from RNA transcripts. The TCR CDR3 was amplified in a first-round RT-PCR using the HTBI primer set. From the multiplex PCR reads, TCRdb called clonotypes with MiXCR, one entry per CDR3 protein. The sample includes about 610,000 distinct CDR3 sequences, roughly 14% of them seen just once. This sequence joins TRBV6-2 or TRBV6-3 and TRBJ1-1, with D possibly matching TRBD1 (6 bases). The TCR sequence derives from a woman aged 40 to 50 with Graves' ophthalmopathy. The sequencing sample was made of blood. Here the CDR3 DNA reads TGTGCCAGCAGTTACATGGGGGGCTACACTGAAGCTTTCTTT. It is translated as CASSYMGGYTEAFF.